This T cell receptor beta chain was identified in a study of T cells after posttransplantation cyclophosphamide. Produced via immunoSEQ multiplex PCR; TCRdb's table is partial and in-frame only. The table records 7,400 or so clones, 90% of them present only once. Cyclophosphamide on days +3 and +4 followed busulfan-fludarabine conditioning and a marrow graft. CDR1 and CDR2 (germline): GTSNPN, SVGIG (reference sequence). V lost 4 bases to trimming and J lost 4 bases, with 10 bases between them. The CDR3 loop spans 12 amino acids. The chain employs TRBV30 and TRBJ1-2; D gene uncertain. The clonotype originates from a female patient aged 45-65 years who received an allogeneic stem cell transplant from a related donor, was CMV-positive, and had no GVHD. The graft donor may account for some of the T cells. The sample in question was CD4+ T cells sorted from blood, obtained approximately 45 months after allogeneic stem cell transplant with posttransplant cyclophosphamide. In DNA form, the CDR3 reads TGTGCCTGGACTAGCACAGCCTATGGCTACACCTTC. Translating gives CAWTSTAYGYTF.